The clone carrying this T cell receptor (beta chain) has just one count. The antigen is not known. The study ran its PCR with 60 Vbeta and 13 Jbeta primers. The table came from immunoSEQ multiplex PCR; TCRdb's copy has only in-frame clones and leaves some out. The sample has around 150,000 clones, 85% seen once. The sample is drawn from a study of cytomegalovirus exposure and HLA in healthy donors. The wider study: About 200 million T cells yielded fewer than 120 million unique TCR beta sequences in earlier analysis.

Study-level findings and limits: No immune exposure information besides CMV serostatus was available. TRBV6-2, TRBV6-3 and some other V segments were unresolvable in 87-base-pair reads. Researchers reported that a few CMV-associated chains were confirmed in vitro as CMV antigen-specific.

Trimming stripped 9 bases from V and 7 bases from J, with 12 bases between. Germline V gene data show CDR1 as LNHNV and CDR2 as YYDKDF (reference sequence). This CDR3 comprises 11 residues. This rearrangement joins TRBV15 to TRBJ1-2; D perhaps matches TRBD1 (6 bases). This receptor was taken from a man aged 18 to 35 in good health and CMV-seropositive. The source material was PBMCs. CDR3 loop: CATLQGLGYTF. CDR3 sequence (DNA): TGTGCCACGCTCCAGGGGCTTGGCTACACCTTC.